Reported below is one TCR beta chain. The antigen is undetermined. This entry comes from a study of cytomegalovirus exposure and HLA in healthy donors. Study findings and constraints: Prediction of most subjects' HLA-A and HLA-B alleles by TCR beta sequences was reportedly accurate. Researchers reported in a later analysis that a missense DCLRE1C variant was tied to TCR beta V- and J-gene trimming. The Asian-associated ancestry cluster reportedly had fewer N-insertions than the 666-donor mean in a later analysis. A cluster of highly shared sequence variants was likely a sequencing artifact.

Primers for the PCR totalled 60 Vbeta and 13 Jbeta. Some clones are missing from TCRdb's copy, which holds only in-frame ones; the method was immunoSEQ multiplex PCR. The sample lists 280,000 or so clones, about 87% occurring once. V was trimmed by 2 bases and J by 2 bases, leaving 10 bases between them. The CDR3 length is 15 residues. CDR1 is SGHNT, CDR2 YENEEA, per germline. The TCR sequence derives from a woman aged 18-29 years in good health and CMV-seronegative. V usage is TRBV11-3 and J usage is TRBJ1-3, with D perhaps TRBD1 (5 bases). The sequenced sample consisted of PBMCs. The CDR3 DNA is TGTGCCAGCAGCTTATCGGGGGAACCTGGAAACACCATATATTTT. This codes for CASSLSGEPGNTIYF.